These T cell receptor beta chains were read from a single sample in a study of T cell changes during pregnancy in multiple sclerosis. TCRdb's table, derived via immunoSEQ multiplex PCR, lists solely in-frame clones and lacks some. The sample holds about 39,000 clones, roughly 80% seen once. This specimen was CD4+ T cells from peripheral blood mononuclear cells, taken before pregnancy. These receptors came from a female donor with multiple sclerosis, enrolled in a pregnancy study. CDR3s include the opening cysteine and the closing phenylalanine or tryptophan. The D gene is left open where the match is weak. Some rows mark clone size as missing; the rest say once, few, many or name a class of expanded clone.

d_call | clone_size | j_call | v_call | cdr3_nt | cdr3_aa
TRBD1 | few | TRBJ1-3 | TRBV15 | TGTGCCACCAGCAGAGGACAGGGGACGGGAAACACCATATATTTT | CATSRGQGTGNTIYF
- | few | TRBJ2-2 | TRBV9 | TGTGCCAGCAGCGTAGCTCGGACTCGTTCGTTCACCGGGGAGCTGTTTTTT | CASSVARTRSFTGELFF
- | - | TRBJ2-7 | TRBV7-2 | TGTGCCAGCAGCTTACTGGGGGGTCCCCCCTACGAGCAGTACTTC | CASSLLGGPPYEQYF
- | once | TRBJ2-2 | TRBV7-2 | TGTGCCAGCTCAGTTCGGGCGAACACCGGGGAGCTGTTTTTT | CASSVRANTGELFF
- | - | TRBJ1-1 | TRBV18 | TGTGCCAGCTCTGACAGGTGGACTGAAGCTTTCTTT | CASSDRWTEAFF
TRBD1 | - | TRBJ1-5 | TRBV12-5 | TGTGCTAGTGGCCCCGACAGGGTCAATCAGCCCCAGCATTTT | CASGPDRVNQPQHF
TRBD2 | - | TRBJ2-2 | TRBV19 | TGTGCCAGTCGCTCGGGACTAGCGGCGTTTACCGGGGAGCTGTTTTTT | CASRSGLAAFTGELFF
- | - | TRBJ2-2 | TRBV4-3 | TGCGCCAGCAGCCAAGGAAAGTTAGGGGGTAGCACCGGGGAGCTGTTTTTT | CASSQGKLGGSTGELFF
TRBD1 | - | TRBJ2-7 | TRBV13 | TGTGCCAGCAGCTTAGATTACAGGGGCAACTACGAGCAGTACTTC | CASSLDYRGNYEQYF
- | - | TRBJ1-4 | TRBV4-2 | TGTGCCACCAGTGGGACTCTTGCAACTAATGAAAAACTGTTTTTT | CATSGTLATNEKLFF
- | - | TRBJ1-2 | TRBV7-9 | TGTGCCAGCACCGTAGGTGGGGCAGATGGCTACACCTTC | CASTVGGADGYTF
- | - | TRBJ1-1 | TRBV18 | TGTGCCAGCTCACCCTCGGCGAGGTCGGTCACTGAAGCTTTCTTT | CASSPSARSVTEAFF
- | - | TRBJ2-7 | TRBV7-2 | TGTGCCAGCAGCCAGCCAGGGAAACCCTACGAGCAGTACTTC | CASSQPGKPYEQYF
TRBD2 | once | TRBJ2-2 | TRBV18 | TGTGCCAGCTCACCGACACCCTCGGGACTAGCGGGGGGGAGTCGTGTCACCGGGGAGCTGTTTTTT | CASSPTPSGLAGGSRVTGELFF
- | - | TRBJ1-5 | TRBV27 | TGTGCCAGCAGTCGCCGGGAGAATAGCAATCAGCCCCAGCATTTT | CASSRRENSNQPQHF
- | few | TRBJ1-6 | TRBV13 | TGTGCCAGCAGCCAACTTGGGGACACCGGACCACCCCTCCACTTT | CASSQLGDTGPPLHF
- | - | TRBJ1-5 | TRBV30 | TGTGCCTGGCCCCGGGGGAGGCACCAGCCCCAGCATTTT | CAWPRGRHQPQHF
TRBD2 | - | TRBJ2-7 | TRBV5-1 | TGCGCCAGCAGCTTGACGGGATGGGGGGGCGAGCAGTACTTC | CASSLTGWGGEQYF
- | - | TRBJ2-7 | TRBV5-6 | TGTGCCAGCAGCTTGTATGGGGCGACAGCCTACGAGCAGTACTTC | CASSLYGATAYEQYF
TRBD2 | - | TRBJ2-5 | TRBV29-1 | TGCAGCGTTGTCGGGCGGAGCGGGACTGGACTAGGCGGAGAGACTCAGTACTTC | CSVVGRSGTGLGGETQYF
- | - | TRBJ1-2 | TRBV7-8 | TGTGCCAGCAGCTCTTCTCGGGGGGGCGCGACCCCTTATGGCTACACCTTC | CASSSSRGGATPYGYTF
- | - | TRBJ2-1 | TRBV7-6 | TGTGCCAGCAGCTTAGACCCTAACAATGAGCAGTTCTTC | CASSLDPNNEQFF
TRBD1 | - | TRBJ1-5 | TRBV27 | TGTGCCACGGGACCGGGACAGAATAGCAATCAGCCCCAGCATTTT | CATGPGQNSNQPQHF
TRBD2 | - | TRBJ2-1 | TRBV5-4 | TGTGCCAGCAGCCTAGGTGGGGGGGTTGAATACAATGAGCAGTTCTTC | CASSLGGGVEYNEQFF
- | - | TRBJ1-1 | TRBV5-1 | TGCGCCAGCTGCCTTGGAAGAGGATTGGTCACTGAAGCTTTCTTT | CASCLGRGLVTEAFF
TRBD1 | - | TRBJ1-1 | TRBV9 | TGTGCCAGCGGGGGGGGACAGGGGGACACTGAAGCTTTCTTT | CASGGGQGDTEAFF
TRBD2 | - | TRBJ2-3 | TRBV13 | TGTGCCAGCAGCTCCCGGGGACTAGCGAGAGATACGCAGTATTTT | CASSSRGLARDTQYF
- | few | TRBJ1-2 | TRBV5-1 | TGCGCCAGCAGCTTGGTGGTGCGGGGCTATGGCTACACCTTC | CASSLVVRGYGYTF
TRBD1 | - | TRBJ2-7 | TRBV28 | TGTGCCAGCAGTTTACAGGACAGGGGCCTGTTTTTC | CASSLQDRGLFF
- | - | TRBJ1-3 | TRBV5-1 | TGCGCCAGCAGCTTGGCGGCAGGTCATGGAAACACCATATATTTT | CASSLAAGHGNTIYF
TRBD2 | - | TRBJ2-7 | TRBV6-5 | TGTGCCAGCAGTTACTCCCTACGGGTAGCGGGTAACGAGCAGTACTTC | CASSYSLRVAGNEQYF
- | - | TRBJ1-1 | TRBV19 | TGTGCCAGTAGTATCTGGGGCAGCCTAAACACTGAAGCTTTCTTT | CASSIWGSLNTEAFF
- | - | TRBJ2-5 | TRBV2 | TGTGCCAGTGAGAGTGGCGGGATAGCGGAGACCCAGTACTTC | CASESGGIAETQYF
- | - | TRBJ1-2 | TRBV25-1 | TGTGCCAGCAGTGAATATAGGGCGGACTCCTATGGCTACACCTTC | CASSEYRADSYGYTF
- | - | TRBJ1-1 | TRBV15 | TGTGCCACCAGCAGAGATCCTACAGGGATCGGGAACACTGAAGCTTTCTTT | CATSRDPTGIGNTEAFF
TRBD2 | - | TRBJ2-1 | TRBV19 | TGTGCCAGTAGTGCCCGACTAGCTATAAAGCAGTTCTTC | CASSARLAIKQFF
- | - | TRBJ2-7 | TRBV18 | TGTGCCAGCTCACCCAATGGAGGGCACGAGCAGTACTTC | CASSPNGGHEQYF
- | few | TRBJ2-5 | TRBV27 | TGTGCCAGCAGTTTGAGGGCAGAGAAAAGGGAGACCCAGTACTTC | CASSLRAEKRETQYF
- | - | TRBJ2-2 | TRBV7-2 | TGTGCCAGCAGATTTACTAGGGCGAACACCGGGGAGCTGTTTTTT | CASRFTRANTGELFF
- | - | TRBJ1-2 | TRBV5-6 | TGTGCCAGCAGCTTGGGCAGGGCCGCCTATGGCTACACCTTC | CASSLGRAAYGYTF
TRBD1 | - | TRBJ2-7 | TRBV11-2 | TGTGCCAGCAGCTGGGACAGACACGAGCAGTACTTC | CASSWDRHEQYF